This T cell receptor beta chain was sequenced during a study of post-analysis software for immune sequencing data. Note on this clonotype: Its target is not known.

CDR1 SGDLS and CDR2 YYNGEE come from the germline V gene. The length of the CDR3 is 15 residues. The trim removed 0 bases at V and 5 bases at J, leaving 7 bases unmatched. Broader study findings: In patients, about 5 TRBV segments were more frequent than in controls, with TRBV5-6, TRBV5-1 and TRBV20-1 among them. Under F measure analysis, samples from one preparation batch co-clustered strongly.

Included in the TCR beta cDNA libraries were unique molecular identifiers. TCRdb used MiXCR to reprocess the PCR reads, holding one entry per CDR3 protein. The table has over 700,000 distinct CDR3 sequences, roughly 30% seen once. The sequenced sample was blood. This clonotype originated in a girl aged 5-17 years with multiple sclerosis. This chain joins TRBV9 and TRBJ1-2; 7 positions match TRBD1. The CDR3 loop reads CASSVEDRNPYGYTF. The CDR3 nucleotides are TGTGCCAGCAGCGTAGAGGACAGGAATCCATATGGCTACACCTTC.